Given below is one TCR beta chain in context. Its target is unknown. The sample contains more than one DNA sequence encoding this CDR3. The data were taken from a study of cytomegalovirus exposure and HLA in healthy donors. V was pared by 6 bases and J by 1 base, with 1 base of the junction left unmatched. The CDR3 contains 15 residues. Germline CDR1 and CDR2: SNHLY and FYNNEI. Study outcomes and limitations: CMV serostatus was the sole immune exposure data available.

PCR involved 60 Vbeta and 13 Jbeta primers. Measured with immunoSEQ multiplex PCR; TCRdb has only the in-frame clones, and not every one. The table shows 110,000 or so clones, with 70% to 80% occurring only once. This chain links TRBV2 with TRBJ2-3, with 13 bases that match TRBD2. The source material was PBMCs. The TCR originated in a woman in her twenties or thirties in good health and CMV-seropositive. CDR3 in amino acids: CASRGLAGGTDTQYF. The CDR3 DNA follows: TGTGCCAGCAGAGGACTAGCGGGAGGCACAGATACGCAGTATTTT.